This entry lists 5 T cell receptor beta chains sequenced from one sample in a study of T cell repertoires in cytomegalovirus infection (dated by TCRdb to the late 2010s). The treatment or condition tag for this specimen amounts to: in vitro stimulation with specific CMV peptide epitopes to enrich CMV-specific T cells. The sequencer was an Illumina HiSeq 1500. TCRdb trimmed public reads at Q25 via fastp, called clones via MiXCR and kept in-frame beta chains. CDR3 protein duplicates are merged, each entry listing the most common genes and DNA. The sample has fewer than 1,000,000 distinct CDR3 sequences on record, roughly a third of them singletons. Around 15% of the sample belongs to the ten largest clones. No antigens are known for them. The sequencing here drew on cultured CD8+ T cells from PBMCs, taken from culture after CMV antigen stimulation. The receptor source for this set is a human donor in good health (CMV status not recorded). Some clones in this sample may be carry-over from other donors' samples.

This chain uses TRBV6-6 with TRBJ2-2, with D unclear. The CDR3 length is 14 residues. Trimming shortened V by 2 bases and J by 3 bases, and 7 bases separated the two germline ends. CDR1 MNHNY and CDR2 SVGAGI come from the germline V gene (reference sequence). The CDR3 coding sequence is TGTGCCAGCAGTTACAGGGTCGACACCGGGGAGCTGTTTTTT. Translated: CASSYRVDTGELFF.

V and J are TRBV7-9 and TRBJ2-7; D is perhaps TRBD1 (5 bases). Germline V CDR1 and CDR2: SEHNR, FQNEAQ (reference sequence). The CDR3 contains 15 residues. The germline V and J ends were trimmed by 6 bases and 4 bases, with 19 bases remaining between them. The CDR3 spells CASSLLLGVRYEQYV. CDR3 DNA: TGTGCCAGCAGTCTACTCCTAGGGGTTCGTTACGAGCAGTACGTC.

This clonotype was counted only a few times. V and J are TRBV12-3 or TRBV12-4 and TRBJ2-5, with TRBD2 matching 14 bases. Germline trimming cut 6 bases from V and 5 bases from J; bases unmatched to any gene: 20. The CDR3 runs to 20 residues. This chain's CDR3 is CASSHFRLAGGPGLAETQYF. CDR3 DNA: TGTGCCAGCAGCCACTTTCGACTAGCGGGGGGGCCGGGTCTAGCTGAGACCCAGTACTTC.

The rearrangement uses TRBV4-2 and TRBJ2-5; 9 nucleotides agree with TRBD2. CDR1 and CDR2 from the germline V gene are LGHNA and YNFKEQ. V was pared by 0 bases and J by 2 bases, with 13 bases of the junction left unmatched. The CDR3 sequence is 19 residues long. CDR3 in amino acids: CASSQDGLAGRGTQETQYF. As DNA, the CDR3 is TGTGCCAGCAGCCAAGATGGGCTAGCGGGACGCGGGACTCAAGAGACCCAGTACTTC.

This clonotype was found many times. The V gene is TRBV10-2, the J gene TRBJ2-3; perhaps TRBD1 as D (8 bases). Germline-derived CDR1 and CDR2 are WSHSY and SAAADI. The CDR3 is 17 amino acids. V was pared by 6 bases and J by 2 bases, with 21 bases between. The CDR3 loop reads CASSTSNTGGDTDTQYF. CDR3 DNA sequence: TGCGCCAGCAGCACCTCTAATACAGGGGGGGACACAGATACGCAGTATTTT.